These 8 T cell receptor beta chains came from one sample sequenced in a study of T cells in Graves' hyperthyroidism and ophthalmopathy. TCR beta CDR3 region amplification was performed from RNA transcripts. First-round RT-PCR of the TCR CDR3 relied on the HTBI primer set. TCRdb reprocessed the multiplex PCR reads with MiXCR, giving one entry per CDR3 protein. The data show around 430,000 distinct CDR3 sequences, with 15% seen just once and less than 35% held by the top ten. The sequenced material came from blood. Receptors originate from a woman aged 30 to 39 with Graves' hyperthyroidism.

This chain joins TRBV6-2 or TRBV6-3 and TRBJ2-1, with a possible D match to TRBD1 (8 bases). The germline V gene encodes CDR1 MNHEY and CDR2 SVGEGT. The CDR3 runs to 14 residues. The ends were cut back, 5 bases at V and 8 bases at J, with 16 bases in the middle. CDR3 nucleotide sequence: TGTGCCAGCAGTGGTCACAGGGGGAGGGATGAGCAGTTCTTC. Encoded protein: CASSGHRGRDEQFF.

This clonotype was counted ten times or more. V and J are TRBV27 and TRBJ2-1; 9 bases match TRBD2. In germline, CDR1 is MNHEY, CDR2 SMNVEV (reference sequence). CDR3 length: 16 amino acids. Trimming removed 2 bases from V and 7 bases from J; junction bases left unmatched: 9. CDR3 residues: CASSLVAGGSGNEQFF. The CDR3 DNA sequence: TGTGCCAGCAGTTTAGTTGCGGGAGGGTCGGGGAATGAGCAGTTCTTC.

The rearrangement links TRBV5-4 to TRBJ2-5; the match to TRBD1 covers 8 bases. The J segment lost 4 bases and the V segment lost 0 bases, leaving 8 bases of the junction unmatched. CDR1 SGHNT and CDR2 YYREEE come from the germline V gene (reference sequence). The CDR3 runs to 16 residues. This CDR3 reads CASSLVSGGFSETQYF. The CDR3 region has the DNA TGTGCCAGCAGCTTGGTGTCAGGGGGCTTTTCAGAGACCCAGTACTTC.

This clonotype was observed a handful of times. The CDR3 here is CASRVTGNNQPQHF. The CDR3 nucleotides read TGTGCCAGCAGAGTTACAGGGAACAATCAGCCCCAGCATTTT. The chain has TRBV28 and TRBJ1-5, with D possibly TRBD1 on 6 matching bases. The CDR3 is made up of 14 amino acids. V lost 6 bases and J lost 3, with 12 bases in between. The germline V gene has CDR1 MDHEN and CDR2 SYDVKM.

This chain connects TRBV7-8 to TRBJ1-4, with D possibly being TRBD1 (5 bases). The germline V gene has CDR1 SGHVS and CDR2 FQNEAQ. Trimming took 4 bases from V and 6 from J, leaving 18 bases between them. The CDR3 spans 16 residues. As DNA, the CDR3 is TGTGCCAGCAGCTCGGGACTGCTAGAAGGCGATGAAAAACTGTTTTTT. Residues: CASSSGLLEGDEKLFF.

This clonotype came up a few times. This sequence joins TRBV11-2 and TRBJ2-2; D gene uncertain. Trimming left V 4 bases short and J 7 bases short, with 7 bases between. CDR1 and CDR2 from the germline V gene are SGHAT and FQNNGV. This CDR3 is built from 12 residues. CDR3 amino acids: CASSSINGELFF. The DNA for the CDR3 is TGTGCCAGCAGCTCCATCAACGGGGAGCTGTTTTTT.

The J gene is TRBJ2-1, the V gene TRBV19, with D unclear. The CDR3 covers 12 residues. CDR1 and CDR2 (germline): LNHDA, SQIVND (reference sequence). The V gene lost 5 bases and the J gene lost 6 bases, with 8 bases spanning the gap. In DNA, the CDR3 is TGTGCCAGTAGTTATCACCCCAATGAGCAGTTCTTC. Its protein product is CASSYHPNEQFF.

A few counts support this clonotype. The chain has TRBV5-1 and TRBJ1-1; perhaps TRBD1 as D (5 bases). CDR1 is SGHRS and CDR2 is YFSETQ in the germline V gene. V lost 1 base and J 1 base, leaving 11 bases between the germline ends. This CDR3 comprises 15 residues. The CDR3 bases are TGCGCCAGCAGCTTGCGGTCTACAGGGAACACTGAAGCTTTCTTT. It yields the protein CASSLRSTGNTEAFF.